This TCR beta chain was sequenced for a study of blood T cell repertoires in COVID-19. The wider study: COVID-19 samples collected from the United States, Italy and Spain covered acute and convalescent phases. Sample material is recorded as cDNA or gDNA derived from T cells, B-cell-depleted T cells, or PBMCs.

The CDR3 runs to 17 residues. Looked up from germline, CDR1 is LGHDT and CDR2 is YNNKEL (reference sequence). Trimming took 2 bases from V and 4 from J, leaving 20 bases between them. As processed by the authors: Using reference gene primer amplification, nucleated cell counts were estimated. Assay: immunoSEQ multiplex PCR; the TCRdb copy retains only in-frame clones and omits some. V, J and clone size were drawn from that table, and D and trimming were deduced from the DNA. The table includes 45,000 to 60,000 clones, 83% detected once. This chain links TRBV3-1 (or the pseudogene TRBV3-2) with TRBJ1-1; tentative D call: TRBD1 (5 bases). Material: peripheral blood. The sequence was obtained from a woman aged 55-69 years with acute or convalescent COVID-19. For the CDR3, the DNA is TGTGCCAGCAGCCAATACGGCGACAGCCTCCGAGGCACTGAAGCTTTCTTT. It yields the protein CASSQYGDSLRGTEAFF.